Below are 5 T cell receptor beta chains sequenced from a single sample in a study of blood T cell repertoires in COVID-19. Sequencing used immunoSEQ multiplex PCR; TCRdb keeps in-frame clones, though not all of them. The sample shows about 130,000 clones, approximately 80% of them seen only once. Sequencing used peripheral blood. These receptors came from a man in his forties or fifties with active or convalescent COVID-19.

The chain couples TRBV4-3 to TRBJ1-4; D is possibly TRBD1 (6 bases). This CDR3 spans 15 amino acids. Germline CDR1 and CDR2: LGHNA and YSLEER. Trimming removed 0 bases at V and 6 bases at J, with 11 bases between. DNA for the CDR3: TGCGCCAGCAGCCAAGATCAAGGGGGACATGAAAAACTGTTTTTT. It translates to CASSQDQGGHEKLFF.

This clone was observed a single time. This chain joins TRBV6-2 or TRBV6-3 and TRBJ1-1; D is uncertain. Trimming left V 6 bases short and J 1 base short, with 24 bases between. Germline V gene data show CDR1 as MNHEY and CDR2 as SVGEGT. The CDR3 runs to 18 residues. The CDR3 is CASSPFSSTAAQNTEAFF. Written as DNA, the CDR3 is TGTGCCAGCAGCCCTTTTTCCTCGACCGCGGCCCAGAACACTGAAGCTTTCTTT.

The chain uses TRBV19 and TRBJ2-5, with 8 bases aligning to TRBD2. V shed 5 bases, J shed 4 bases, and the junction held 12 bases outside the gene matches. The germline CDR1 and CDR2 sequences are LNHDA and SQIVND (reference sequence). The CDR3 is 16 residues long. The CDR3 DNA sequence: TGTGCCAGTAGTCGAGGGAGGGTAGCGGGGACAGAGACCCAGTACTTC. It specifies CASSRGRVAGTETQYF. Full variable domain (rest looked up from reference TRBV19 and TRBJ2-5): DGGITQSPKYLFRKEGQNVTLSCEQNLNHDAMYWYRQDPGQGLRLIYYSQIVNDFQKGDIAEGYSVSREKKESFPLTVTSAQKNPTAFYLCASSRGRVAGTETQYFGPGTRLLVL.

V gene TRBV7-9 combines with J gene TRBJ2-2; no definite D call. Germline V lookup: CDR1 SEHNR, CDR2 FQNEAQ (reference sequence). This CDR3 has 14 residues. Trimming pared 7 bases from V and 1 base from J, leaving 10 bases between. The CDR3 coding sequence is TGTGCCAGCACCTTGGACGGGAACACCGGGGAGCTGTTTTTT. The encoded protein is CASTLDGNTGELFF.

There are a few counts of this clone. The chain has TRBV27 and TRBJ2-3; D is possibly TRBD1 (5 bases). This CDR3 is built from 15 residues. Germline V gene data show CDR1 as MNHEY and CDR2 as SMNVEV (reference sequence). The ends were cut back, 5 bases at V and 4 bases at J, with 16 bases in the middle. CDR3 amino acids: CASSPDSNRPDTQYF. CDR3 in DNA: TGTGCCAGCAGTCCAGACAGCAATCGCCCAGATACGCAGTATTTT.